The present T cell receptor beta chain was sequenced within a study of blood T cell repertoires in COVID-19. The assay was immunoSEQ multiplex PCR, and TCRdb's table has in-frame clones only and misses some. The data show some 490,000 clones, approximately 86% seen once. The junction had 9 bases not matched to a gene; V was cut back by 11 bases and J by 0 bases. The germline CDR1 and CDR2 sequences are ENHRY and SYGVKD. This CDR3 is built from 16 residues. Clinical history reported by participants formed the basis on which cohorts were assigned. Cohort 3 donors counted as recovered after two negative PCRs, clearance, or resolved symptoms.

The receptor's source is a woman aged 55-70 years who had recovered from COVID-19. The chain links TRBV10-3 to TRBJ2-6; 8 bases are a match to TRBD2. The sample taken for sequencing was PBMCs or T cells enriched from blood (not recorded which). In nucleotides, the CDR3 is TGTGCCCTTTCGGGGGGGCCTTACTCTGGGGCCAACGTCCTGACTTTC. It encodes CALSGGPYSGANVLTF.